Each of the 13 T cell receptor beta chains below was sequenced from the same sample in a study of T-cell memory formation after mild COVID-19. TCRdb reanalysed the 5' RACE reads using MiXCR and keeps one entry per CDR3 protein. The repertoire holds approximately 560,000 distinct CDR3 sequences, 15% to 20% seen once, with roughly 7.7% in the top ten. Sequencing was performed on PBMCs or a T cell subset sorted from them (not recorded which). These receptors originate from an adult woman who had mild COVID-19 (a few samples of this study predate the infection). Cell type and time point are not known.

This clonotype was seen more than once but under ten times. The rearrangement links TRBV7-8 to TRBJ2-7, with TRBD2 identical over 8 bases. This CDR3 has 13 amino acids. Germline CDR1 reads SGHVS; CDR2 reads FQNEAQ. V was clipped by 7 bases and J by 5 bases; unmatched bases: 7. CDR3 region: CASTGGRRNEQYF. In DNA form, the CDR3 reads TGTGCCAGCACCGGCGGGAGGAGGAACGAGCAGTACTTC.

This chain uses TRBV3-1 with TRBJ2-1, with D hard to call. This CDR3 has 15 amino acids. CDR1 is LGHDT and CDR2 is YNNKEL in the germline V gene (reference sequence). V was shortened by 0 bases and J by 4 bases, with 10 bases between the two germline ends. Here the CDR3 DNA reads TGTGCCAGCAGCCAAGATAAGGCGGCTTACAATGAGCAGTTCTTC. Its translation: CASSQDKAAYNEQFF.

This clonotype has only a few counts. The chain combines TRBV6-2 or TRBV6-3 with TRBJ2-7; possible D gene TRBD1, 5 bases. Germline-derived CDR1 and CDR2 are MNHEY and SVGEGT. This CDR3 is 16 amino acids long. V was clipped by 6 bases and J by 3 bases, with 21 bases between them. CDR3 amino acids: CASSKRSQGEGYEQYF. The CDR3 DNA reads TGTGCCAGCAGCAAACGCTCCCAAGGGGAAGGCTACGAGCAGTACTTC.

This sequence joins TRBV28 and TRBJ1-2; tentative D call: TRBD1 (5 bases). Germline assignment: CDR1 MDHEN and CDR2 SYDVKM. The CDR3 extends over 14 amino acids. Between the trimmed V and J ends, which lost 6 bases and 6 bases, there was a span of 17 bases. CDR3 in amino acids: CASREGTQVHGYTF. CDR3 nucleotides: TGTGCCAGCAGAGAGGGGACGCAGGTCCATGGCTACACCTTC.

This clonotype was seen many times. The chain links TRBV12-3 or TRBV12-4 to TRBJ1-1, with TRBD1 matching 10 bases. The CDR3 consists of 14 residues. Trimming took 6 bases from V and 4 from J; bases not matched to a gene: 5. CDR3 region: CASRRTGGGTEAFF. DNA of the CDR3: TGTGCCAGCAGAAGGACAGGGGGTGGCACTGAAGCTTTCTTT.

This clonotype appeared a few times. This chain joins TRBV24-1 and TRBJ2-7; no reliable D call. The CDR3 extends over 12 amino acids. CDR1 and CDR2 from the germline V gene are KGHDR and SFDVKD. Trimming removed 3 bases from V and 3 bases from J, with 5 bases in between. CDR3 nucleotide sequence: TGTGCCACCAGTGATGTATACTACGAGCAGTACTTC. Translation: CATSDVYYEQYF.

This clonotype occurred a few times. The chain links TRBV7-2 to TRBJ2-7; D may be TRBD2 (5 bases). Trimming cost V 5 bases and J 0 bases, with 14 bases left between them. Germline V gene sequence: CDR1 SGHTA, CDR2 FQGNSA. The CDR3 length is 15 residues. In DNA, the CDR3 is TGTGCCAGCAGCGGACGGACGGGGAGCTCCTACGAGCAGTACTTC. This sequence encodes CASSGRTGSSYEQYF.

This CDR3 is CASSQGRGSEQYF. The CDR3 DNA reads TGTGCCAGCAGCCAAGGAAGGGGCTCCGAGCAGTACTTC. The chain carries TRBV7-9 and TRBJ2-7; tentatively, D is TRBD1 (5 bases). This CDR3 is built from 13 residues. Germline lookup yields CDR1 SEHNR and CDR2 FQNEAQ (reference sequence). V was shortened by 5 bases and J by 6 bases, with 14 bases between the two germline ends.

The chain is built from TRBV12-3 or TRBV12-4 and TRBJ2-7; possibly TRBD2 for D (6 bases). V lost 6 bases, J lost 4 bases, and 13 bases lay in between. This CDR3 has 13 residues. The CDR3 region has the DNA TGTGCCAGCAGCCCCGGGACTTTTTACGAGCAGTACTTC. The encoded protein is CASSPGTFYEQYF.

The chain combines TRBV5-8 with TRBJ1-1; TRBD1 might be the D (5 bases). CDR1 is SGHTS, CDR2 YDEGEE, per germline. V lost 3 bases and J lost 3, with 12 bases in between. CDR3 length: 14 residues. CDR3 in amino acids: CASSYGVGDTEAFF. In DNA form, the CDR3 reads TGTGCCAGCAGCTATGGGGTAGGGGACACTGAAGCTTTCTTT. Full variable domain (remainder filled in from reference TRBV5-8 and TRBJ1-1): EAGVTQSPTHLIKTRGQQATLRCSPISGHTSVYWYQQALGLGLQFLLWYDEGEERNRGNFPPRFSGRQFPNYSSELNVNALELEDSALYLCASSYGVGDTEAFFGQGTRLTVV.

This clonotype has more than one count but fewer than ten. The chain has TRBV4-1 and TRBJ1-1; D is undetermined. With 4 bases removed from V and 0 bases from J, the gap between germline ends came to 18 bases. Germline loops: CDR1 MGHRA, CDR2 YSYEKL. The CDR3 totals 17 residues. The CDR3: CASSPGFVWEVNTEAFF. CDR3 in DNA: TGCGCCAGCAGCCCAGGCTTTGTGTGGGAGGTGAACACTGAAGCTTTCTTT.

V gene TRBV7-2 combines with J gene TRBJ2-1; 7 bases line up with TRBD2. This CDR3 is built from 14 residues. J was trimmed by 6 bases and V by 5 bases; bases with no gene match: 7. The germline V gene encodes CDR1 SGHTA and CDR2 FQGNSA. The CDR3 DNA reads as TGTGCCAGCAGCCGAAGTAGCGGGTCCAATGAGCAGTTCTTC. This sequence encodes CASSRSSGSNEQFF.

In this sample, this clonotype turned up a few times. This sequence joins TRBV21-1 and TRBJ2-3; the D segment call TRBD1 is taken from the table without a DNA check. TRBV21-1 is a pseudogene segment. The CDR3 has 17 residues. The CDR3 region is CASSKGAGRLGTDTQYF. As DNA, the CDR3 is TGTGCCAGCAGCAAAGGGGCCGGGCGTCTGGGCACAGATACGCAGTATTTT.